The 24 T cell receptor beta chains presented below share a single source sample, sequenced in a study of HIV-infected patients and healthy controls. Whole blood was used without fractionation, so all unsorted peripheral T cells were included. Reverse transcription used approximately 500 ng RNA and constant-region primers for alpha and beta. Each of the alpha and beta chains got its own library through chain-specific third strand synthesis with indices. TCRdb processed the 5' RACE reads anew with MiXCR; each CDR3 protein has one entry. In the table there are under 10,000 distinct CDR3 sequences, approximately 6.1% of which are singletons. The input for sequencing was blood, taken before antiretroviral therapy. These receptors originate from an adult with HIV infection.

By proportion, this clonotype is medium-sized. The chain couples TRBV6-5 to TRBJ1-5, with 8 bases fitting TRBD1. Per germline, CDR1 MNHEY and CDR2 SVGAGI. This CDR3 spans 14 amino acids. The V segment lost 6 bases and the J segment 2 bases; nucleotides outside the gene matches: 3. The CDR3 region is CASSLDRGNQPQHF. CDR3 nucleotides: TGTGCCAGCAGCCTGGACAGGGGCAATCAGCCCCAGCATTTT.

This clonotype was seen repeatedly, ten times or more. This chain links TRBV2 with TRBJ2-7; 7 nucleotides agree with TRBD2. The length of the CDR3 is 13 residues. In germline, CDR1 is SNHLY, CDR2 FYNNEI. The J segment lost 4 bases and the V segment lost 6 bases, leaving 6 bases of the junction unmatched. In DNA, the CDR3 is TGTGCCAGCAGGAGGTCTAGCGGATACGAGCAGTACGTC. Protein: CASRRSSGYEQYV.

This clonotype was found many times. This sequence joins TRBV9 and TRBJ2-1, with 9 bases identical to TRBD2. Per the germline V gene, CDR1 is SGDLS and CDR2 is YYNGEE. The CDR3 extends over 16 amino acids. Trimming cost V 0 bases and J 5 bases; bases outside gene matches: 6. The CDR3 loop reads CASSVGLAEPHNEQFF. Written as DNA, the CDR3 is TGTGCCAGCAGCGTAGGACTAGCGGAGCCCCACAATGAGCAGTTCTTC.

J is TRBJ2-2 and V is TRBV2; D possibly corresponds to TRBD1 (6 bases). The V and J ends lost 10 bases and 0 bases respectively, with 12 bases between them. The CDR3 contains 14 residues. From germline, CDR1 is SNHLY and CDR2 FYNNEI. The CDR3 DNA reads TGTGCCACCCGGGACACCGCGAACACCGGGGAGCTGTTTTTT. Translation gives CATRDTANTGELFF.

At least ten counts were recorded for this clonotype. CDR3: CASSFGLAKDTQYF. CDR3 nucleotide sequence: TGTGCCAGCAGCTTTGGACTAGCGAAAGATACGCAGTATTTT. The chain links TRBV5-4 to TRBJ2-3; TRBD2 aligns across 9 bases. Germline V gene lookup returns CDR1 SGHNT and CDR2 YYREEE (reference sequence). V lost 2 bases and J lost 5; bases outside the gene matches: 3. CDR3 length: 14 amino acids.

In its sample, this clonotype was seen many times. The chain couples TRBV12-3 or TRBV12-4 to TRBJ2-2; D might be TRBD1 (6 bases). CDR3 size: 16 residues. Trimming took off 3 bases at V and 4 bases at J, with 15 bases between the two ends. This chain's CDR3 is CASSFWQGRFTGELFF. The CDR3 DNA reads TGTGCCAGCAGTTTCTGGCAGGGGCGGTTCACCGGGGAGCTGTTTTTT.

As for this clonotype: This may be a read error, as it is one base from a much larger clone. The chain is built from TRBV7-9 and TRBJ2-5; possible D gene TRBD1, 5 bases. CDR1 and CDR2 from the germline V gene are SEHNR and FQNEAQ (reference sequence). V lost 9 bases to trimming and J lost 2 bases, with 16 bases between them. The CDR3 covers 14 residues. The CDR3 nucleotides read TGTGCCAGAAGCCCCGACAGCGTTCAAGAGACCCAGTACTTC. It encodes CARSPDSVQETQYF.

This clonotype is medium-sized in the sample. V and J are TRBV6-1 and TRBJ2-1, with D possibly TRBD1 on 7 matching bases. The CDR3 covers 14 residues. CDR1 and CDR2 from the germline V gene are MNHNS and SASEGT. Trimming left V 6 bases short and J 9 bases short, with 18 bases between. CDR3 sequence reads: CASSPGVGGAEQFF. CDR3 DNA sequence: TGTGCCAGCAGCCCGGGGGTAGGGGGCGCTGAGCAGTTCTTC.

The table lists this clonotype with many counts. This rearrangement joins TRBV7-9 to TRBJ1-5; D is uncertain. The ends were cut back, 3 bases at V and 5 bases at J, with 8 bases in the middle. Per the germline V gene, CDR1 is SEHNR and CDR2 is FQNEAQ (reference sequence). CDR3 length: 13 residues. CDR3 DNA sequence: TGTGCCAGCAGCTTTTCGCCGGATCAGCCCCAGCATTTT. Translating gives CASSFSPDQPQHF.

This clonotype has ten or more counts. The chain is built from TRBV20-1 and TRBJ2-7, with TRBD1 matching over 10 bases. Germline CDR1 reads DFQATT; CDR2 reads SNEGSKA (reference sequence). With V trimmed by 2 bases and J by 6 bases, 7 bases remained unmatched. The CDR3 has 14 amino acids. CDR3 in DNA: TGCAGTGCTAGACCGGGACAGGGGACCCCCGAGCAGTACTTC. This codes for CSARPGQGTPEQYF.

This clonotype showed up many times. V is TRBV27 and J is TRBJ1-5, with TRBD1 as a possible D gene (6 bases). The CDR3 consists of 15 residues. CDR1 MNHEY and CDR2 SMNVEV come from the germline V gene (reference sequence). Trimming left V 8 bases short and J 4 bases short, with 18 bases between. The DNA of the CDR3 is TGTGCCAGCTGGGGTAGGACAGACCCTAATCAGCCCCAGCATTTT. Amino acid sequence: CASWGRTDPNQPQHF.

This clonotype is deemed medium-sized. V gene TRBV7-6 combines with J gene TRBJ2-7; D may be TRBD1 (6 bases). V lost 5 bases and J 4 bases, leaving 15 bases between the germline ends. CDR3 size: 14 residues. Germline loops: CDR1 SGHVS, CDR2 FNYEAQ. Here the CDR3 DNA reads TGTGCCAGCAGCCCCGCAGGGGATTCGTACGAGCAGTACTTC. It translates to CASSPAGDSYEQYF. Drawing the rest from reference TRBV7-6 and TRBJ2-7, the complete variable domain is GAGVSQSPRYKVTKRGQDVALRCDPISGHVSLYWYRQALGQGPEFLTYFNYEAQQDKSGLPNDRFSAERPEGSISTLTIQRTEQRDSAMYRCASSPAGDSYEQYFGPGTRLTVT.

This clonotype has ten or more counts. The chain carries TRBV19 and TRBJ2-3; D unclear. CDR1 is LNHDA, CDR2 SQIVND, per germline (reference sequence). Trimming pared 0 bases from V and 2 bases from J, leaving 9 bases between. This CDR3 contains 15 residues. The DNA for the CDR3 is TGTGCCAGTAGTATAGAGGGCTACTCCACAGATACGCAGTATTTT. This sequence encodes CASSIEGYSTDTQYF.

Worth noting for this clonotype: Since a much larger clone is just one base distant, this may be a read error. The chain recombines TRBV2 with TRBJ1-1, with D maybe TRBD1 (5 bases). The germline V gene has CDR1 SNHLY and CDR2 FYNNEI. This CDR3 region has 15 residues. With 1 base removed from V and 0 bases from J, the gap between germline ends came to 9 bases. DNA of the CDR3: TGTGCCAGCAGTGAAGAGGGGAAAGTGAACACTGAAGCTTTCTTT. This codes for CASSEEGKVNTEAFF.

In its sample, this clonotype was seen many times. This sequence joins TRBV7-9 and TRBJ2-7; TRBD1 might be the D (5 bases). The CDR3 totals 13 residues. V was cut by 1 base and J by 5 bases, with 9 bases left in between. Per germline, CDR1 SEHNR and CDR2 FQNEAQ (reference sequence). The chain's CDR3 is CASSLGDRHEQYV. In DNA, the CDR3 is TGTGCCAGCAGCTTAGGAGACAGACACGAGCAGTACGTC.

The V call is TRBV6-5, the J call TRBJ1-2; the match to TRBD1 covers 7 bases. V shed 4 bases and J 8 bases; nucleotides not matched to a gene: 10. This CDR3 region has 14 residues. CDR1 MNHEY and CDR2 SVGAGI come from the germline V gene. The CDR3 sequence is CASSFSRQGWGYTF. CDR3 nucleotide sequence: TGTGCCAGCAGTTTTTCCCGACAGGGTTGGGGCTACACCTTC.

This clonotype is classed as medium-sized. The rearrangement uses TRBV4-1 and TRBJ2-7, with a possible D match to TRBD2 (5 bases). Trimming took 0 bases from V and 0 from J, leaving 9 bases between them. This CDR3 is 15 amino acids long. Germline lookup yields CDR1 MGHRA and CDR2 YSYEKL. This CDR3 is CASSQEEGGSYEQYF. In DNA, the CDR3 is TGCGCCAGCAGCCAAGAAGAGGGCGGCTCCTACGAGCAGTACTTC.

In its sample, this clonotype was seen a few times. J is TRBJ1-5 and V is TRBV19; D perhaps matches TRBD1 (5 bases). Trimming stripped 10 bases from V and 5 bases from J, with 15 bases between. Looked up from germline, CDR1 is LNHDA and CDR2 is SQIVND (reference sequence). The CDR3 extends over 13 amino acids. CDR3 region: CATGPGRDQPQHF. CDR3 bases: TGTGCCACCGGCCCAGGGCGGGATCAGCCCCAGCATTTT.

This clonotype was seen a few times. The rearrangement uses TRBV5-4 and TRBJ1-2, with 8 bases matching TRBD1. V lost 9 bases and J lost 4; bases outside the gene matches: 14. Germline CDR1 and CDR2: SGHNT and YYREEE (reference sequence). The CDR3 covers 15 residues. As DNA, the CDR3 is TGTGCCAAATCCACACAGGGGGATACAGTCTATGGCTACACCTTC. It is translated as CAKSTQGDTVYGYTF.

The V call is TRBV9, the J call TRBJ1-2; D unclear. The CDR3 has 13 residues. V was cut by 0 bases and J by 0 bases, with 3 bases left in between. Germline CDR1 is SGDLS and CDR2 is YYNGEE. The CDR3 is CASSVGSNYGYTF. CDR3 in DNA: TGTGCCAGCAGCGTAGGTTCTAACTATGGCTACACCTTC.

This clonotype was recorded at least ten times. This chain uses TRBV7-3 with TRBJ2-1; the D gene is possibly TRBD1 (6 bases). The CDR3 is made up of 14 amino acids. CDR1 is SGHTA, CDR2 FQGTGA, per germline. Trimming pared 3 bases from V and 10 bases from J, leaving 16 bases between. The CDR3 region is CASSFRTDRQEQFF. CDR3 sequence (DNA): TGTGCCAGCAGCTTCAGGACCGACAGGCAAGAGCAGTTCTTC.

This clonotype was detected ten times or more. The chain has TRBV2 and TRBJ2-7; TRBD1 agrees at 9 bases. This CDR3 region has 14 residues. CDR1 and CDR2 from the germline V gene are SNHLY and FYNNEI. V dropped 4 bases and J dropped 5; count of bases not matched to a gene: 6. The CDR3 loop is CASSVPQGAHEQYF. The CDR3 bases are TGTGCCAGCAGTGTCCCACAGGGGGCCCACGAGCAGTACTTC.

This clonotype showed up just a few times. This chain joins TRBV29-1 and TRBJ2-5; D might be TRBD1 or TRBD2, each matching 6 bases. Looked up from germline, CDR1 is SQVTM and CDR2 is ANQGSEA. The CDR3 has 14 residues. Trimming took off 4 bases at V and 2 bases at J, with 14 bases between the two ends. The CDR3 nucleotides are TGCAGCGTTGCGCCGGGGGCCCAACAAGAGACCCAGTACTTC. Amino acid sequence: CSVAPGAQQETQYF.

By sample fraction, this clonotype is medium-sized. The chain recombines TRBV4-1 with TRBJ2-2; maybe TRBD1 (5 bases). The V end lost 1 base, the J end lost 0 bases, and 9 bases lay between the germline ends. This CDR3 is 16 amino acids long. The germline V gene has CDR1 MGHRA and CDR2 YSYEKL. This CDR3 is CASSQGTFTNTGELFF. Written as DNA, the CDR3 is TGCGCCAGCAGCCAAGGGACATTCACGAACACCGGGGAGCTGTTTTTT.